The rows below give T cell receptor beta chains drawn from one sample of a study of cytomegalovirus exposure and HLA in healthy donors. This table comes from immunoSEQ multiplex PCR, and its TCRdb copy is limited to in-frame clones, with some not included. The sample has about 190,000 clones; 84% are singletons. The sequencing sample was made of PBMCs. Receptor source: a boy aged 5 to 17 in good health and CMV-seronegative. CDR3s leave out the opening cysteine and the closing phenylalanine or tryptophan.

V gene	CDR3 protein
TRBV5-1	ASSLVGTGAYNEQF
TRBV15	ATRRQGDQPQH
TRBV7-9	ASSSMTGGLGNTEAF
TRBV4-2	ASSPNGANYNEQF
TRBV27	ATYAGTGNHGYT
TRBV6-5	VSGLVRGADEQF
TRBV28	ASRETGLNEQF
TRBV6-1	ASKAGGRANEQF
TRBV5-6	ASSPQTSGSGTQY
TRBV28	ASSLSAPSGSDTQY
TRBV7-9	SSSLTGGVGANVLT
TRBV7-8	ASRDLGGGSYEQY
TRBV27	ASRTGTGLYEQY
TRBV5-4	ASSLKGQGSGKLF
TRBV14	ASSGMQNTEAF
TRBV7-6	ASSLARVPWPQGPTYNEQF
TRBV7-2	ASSLRSGSGNQPQH
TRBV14	ASSQEWWVGGPNEQF
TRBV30	AWTGGRTPDTQY
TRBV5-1	ASSLSTPYEQY
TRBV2	ASSEARRGNEKLF
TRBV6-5	ASGRGRGSYEQY
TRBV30	AWSAYLSGSNQPQH
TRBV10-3	ATSTRDSTYQPQH
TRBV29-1	SIGIKRRELVQTQY
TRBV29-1	SVFSPGQAYGYT
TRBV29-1	SVGQGASDQPQH
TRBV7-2	ASQGGSGARGETQY
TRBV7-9	ASSLGAGPYEQY
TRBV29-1	SVEYSKRIPGRDTEAF
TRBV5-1	ASGPGQSGNTIY
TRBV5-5	ASSLAPTGGPGYT
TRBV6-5	ASSLGTSSEQF
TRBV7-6	ASSFGTPGYEQY
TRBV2	ASSPRTGANYGYT
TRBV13	ASSWGTGGDTQY
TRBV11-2	ASTGRLAGPTDTQY
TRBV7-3	ASSLSGQGSYEQY
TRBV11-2	ASSLDQGAVYGYT
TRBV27	ATKGRDRTYEQY
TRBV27	ASSFLSGGGSYEQY
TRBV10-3	AISGAAGDYGYT
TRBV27	ASSHNRAVNTEAF
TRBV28	ASSLRPTGSYT
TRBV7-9	SSSPRGSEKLF